The present T cell receptor beta chain was sequenced within a study of human T cells and chemical hapten exposure. As for the study in general: Minor pooled library volume differences mainly drove per-sample TCR yield variation.

TCRdb re-derived calls from the RACE reads in MiXCR, one entry per CDR3 protein. The sample consists of around 380,000 distinct CDR3 sequences, 5% to 6.5% of them appearing once. The time point was: pre-sensitization, week 0. Treatment here: therapeutic diphenylcyclopropenone sensitization with weekly scalp DPC. Alopecia patients between 18 and 70 years old and suitable for DPC were used as donors. This clonotype was seen ten or more times. Trimming stripped 2 bases from V and 7 bases from J, with 12 bases between. The CDR3 covers 14 residues. This receptor was identified in a young woman with alopecia areata. Some clones in this sample may be carry-over from other donors' samples. The genes are TRBV12-3 or TRBV12-4 and TRBJ1-5; D is possibly TRBD1 (5 bases). Here the sequenced sample was whole blood, taken in connection with sensitization to the hapten diphenylcyclopropenone (DPC). The CDR3 nucleotides are TGTGCCAGCAGTTTATTGGGGGGAGGCCAGCCCCAGCATTTT. Its protein is CASSLLGGGQPQHF.